This T cell receptor (beta chain) derives from a study of beta chain features in type 1 diabetes. In germline, CDR1 is GTSNPN, CDR2 SVGIG (reference sequence). This CDR3 has 14 residues. As every portion of the isolated RNA was reverse transcribed, the sequencing read expressed TCRB transcripts. Average reads for naive, central memory and regulatory T cell samples were roughly 3.5 million. Measured with immunoSEQ multiplex PCR; TCRdb has only the in-frame clones, and not every one. This table has approximately 160,000 clones, roughly 9.1% appearing once. Post-sort purity exceeded 98% for all sorted populations.

The clonotype was recovered from a woman younger than 35 in good health. The V gene is TRBV30, the J gene TRBJ2-1, with 7 nucleotides matching TRBD2. Sequencing was carried out using central memory CD4+ T cells from blood. The CDR3 DNA reads TGTGGTATTGTCGGCGGGAGCTCCTACAATGAGCAGTTCTTC. Translating it yields CGIVGGSSYNEQFF.